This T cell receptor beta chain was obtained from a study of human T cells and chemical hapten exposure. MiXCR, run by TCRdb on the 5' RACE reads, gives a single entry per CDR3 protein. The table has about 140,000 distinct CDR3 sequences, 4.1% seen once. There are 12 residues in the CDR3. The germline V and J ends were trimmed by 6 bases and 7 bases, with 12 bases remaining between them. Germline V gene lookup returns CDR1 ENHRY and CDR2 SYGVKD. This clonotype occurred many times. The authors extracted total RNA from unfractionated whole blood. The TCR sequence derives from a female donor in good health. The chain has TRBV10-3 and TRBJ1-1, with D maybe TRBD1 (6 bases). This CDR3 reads CAISRTDHEAFF. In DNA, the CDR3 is TGTGCCATCAGCCGGACAGACCATGAAGCTTTCTTT.